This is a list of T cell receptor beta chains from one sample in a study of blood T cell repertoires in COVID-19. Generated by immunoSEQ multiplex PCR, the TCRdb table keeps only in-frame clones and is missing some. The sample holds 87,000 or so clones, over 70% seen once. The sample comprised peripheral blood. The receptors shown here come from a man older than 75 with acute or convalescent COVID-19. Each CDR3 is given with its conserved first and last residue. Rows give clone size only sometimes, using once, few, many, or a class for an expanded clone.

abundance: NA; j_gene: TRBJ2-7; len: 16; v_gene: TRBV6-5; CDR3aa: CASSYSRGGGGYEQYF
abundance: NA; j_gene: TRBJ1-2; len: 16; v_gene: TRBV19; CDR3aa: CASSLARTGPLYGYTF
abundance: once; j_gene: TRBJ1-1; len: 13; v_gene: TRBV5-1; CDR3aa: CASSSRDRAEAFF
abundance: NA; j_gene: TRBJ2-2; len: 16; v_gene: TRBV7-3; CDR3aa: CASSLGTGGNTGELFF
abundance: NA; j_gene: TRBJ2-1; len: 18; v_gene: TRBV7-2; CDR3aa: CASSVGPRTTSSYNEQFF
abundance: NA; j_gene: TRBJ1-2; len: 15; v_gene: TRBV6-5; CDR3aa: CASREDSQLLYGYTF
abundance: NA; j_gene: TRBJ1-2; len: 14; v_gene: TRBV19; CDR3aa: CASSTGQGVGGYTF
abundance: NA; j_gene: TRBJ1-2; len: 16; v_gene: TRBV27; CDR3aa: CASSGDRGGPYYGYTF
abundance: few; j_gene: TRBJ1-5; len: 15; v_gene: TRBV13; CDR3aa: CASSRDRGRNQPQHF
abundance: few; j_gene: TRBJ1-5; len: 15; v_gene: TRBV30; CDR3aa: CAWSLTGVSYQPQHF
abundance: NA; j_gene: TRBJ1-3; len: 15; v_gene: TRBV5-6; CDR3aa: CASSPVSGSGNTIYF
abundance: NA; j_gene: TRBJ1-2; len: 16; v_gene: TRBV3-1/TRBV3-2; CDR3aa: CASSQGTGGANYGYTF
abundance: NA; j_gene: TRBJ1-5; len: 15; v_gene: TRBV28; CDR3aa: CASRGPSGSNQPQHF
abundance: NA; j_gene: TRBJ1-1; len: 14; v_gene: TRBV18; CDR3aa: CASSADRGRTEAFF
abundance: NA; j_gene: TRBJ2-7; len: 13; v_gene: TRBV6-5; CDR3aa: CASTMARSYEQYF
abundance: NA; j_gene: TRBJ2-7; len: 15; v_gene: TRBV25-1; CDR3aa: CASSEDRGRSYEQYF
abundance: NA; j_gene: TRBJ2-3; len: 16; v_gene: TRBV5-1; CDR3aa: CASSSSTGGGADTQYF
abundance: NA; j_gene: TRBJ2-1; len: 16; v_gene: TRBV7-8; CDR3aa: CASSLGHRSSYNEQFF
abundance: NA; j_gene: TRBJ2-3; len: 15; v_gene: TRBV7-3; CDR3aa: CASSSSGGVIHTQYF
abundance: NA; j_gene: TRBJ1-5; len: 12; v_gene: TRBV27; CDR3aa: CASSTGNQPQHF
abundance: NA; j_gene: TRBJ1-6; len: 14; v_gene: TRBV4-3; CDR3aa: CASSQGEGNSPLHF
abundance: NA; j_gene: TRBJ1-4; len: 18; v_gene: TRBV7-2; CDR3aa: CASSLRGAGGTTNEKLFF
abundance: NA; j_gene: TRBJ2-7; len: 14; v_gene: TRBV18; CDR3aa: CASSQGQGESGQYF
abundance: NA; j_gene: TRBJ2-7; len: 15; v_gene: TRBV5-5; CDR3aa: CASSLSGQVPYEQYF
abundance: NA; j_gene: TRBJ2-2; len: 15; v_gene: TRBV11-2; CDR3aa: CASSLVGRVTGELFF
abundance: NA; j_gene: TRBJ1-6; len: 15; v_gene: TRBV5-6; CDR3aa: CASSYGTLYNSPLHF
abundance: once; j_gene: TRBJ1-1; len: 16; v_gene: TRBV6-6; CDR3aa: CASSYFPGTANTEAFF
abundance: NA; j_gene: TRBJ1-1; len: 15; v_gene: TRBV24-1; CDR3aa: CATSAGDRGNTEAFF
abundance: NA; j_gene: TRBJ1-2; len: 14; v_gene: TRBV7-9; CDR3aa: CASSPGGSGYGYTF
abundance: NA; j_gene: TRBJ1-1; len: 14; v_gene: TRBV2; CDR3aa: CASSAGQLNTEAFF
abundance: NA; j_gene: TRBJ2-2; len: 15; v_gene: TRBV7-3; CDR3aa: CASSSWGGDTGELFF
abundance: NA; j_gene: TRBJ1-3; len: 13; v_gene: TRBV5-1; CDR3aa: CASRGQGGNTIYF
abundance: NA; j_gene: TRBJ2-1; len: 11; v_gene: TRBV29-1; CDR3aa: CSVEPQGMQFF
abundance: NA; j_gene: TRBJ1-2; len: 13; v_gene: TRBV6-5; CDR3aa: CASSQDSSSGYTF
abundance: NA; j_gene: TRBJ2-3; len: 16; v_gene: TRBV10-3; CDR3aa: CAISGSGGTSTDTQYF
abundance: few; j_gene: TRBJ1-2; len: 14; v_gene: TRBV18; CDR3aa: CASSPPGDTYGYTF
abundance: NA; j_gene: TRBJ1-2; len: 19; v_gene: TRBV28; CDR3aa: CASSLIAMGLTGGNYGYTF
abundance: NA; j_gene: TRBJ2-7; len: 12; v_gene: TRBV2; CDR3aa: CASSLLSYEQYF
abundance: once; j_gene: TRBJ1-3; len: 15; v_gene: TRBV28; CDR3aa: CASSLLQGSGNTIYF
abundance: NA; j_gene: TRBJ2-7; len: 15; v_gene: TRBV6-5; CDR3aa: CASSYGGTASYEQYF
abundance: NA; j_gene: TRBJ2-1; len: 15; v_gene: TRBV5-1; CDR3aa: CASSLAAGSYNEQFF
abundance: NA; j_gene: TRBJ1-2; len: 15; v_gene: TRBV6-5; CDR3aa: CASSYPAGTGYGYTF